This T cell receptor (beta chain) was profiled in a study of OX40 agonist ivuxolimab in advanced cancers. Exclusion applied to patients with autoimmune disease history or systemic immunosuppression. CDR3 length: 16 amino acids. Germline V CDR1 and CDR2: SEHNR, FQNEAQ (reference sequence). The V and J ends lost 5 bases and 2 bases, in that order; junction bases with no gene match: 7. Study outcomes and limitations: With doses of 0.1-3.0 mg/kg, partial responders showed among the lowest clonal expansion.

Clones were sequenced by immunoSEQ multiplex PCR, and TCRdb holds only the in-frame ones, with some missing. The sample lists more than 55,000 clones; 70% to 90% were seen once. This clone has more than one count but fewer than ten. Its antigen remains unidentified. The source was CD4+ or CD8+ T cells sorted from blood, collected in a trial of the OX40 agonist ivuxolimab. The source of this sequence is an adult with an advanced solid tumor such as melanoma, head and neck, liver or kidney cancer. The chain links TRBV7-9 to TRBJ2-2; TRBD1 matches at 8 bases. The CDR3 nucleotides are TGTGCCAGCAGCAAGCCAGGGGGCCCTAACACCGGGGAGCTGTTTTTT. It yields the protein CASSKPGGPNTGELFF.